These 27 T cell receptor beta chains originate from one sample sequenced in a study of cytomegalovirus exposure and HLA in healthy donors. PCR amplification relied on 60 Vbeta primers (plus 13 Jbeta primers). Profiled with immunoSEQ multiplex PCR; TCRdb holds only in-frame clones, not every one. The table records about 67,000 clones, 55% to 80% of them present only once. Sequencing was carried out using PBMCs. The receptors derive from a woman in her twenties or thirties in good health and CMV-seronegative.

This rearrangement joins TRBV11-3 to TRBJ2-5, with a tentative D call TRBD1 (6 bases). The CDR3 spans 14 residues. Germline CDR1 reads SGHNT; CDR2 reads YENEEA. V was shortened by 4 bases and J by 5 bases, with 14 bases between the two germline ends. CDR3 in amino acids: CASSSQGLVETQYF. Here the CDR3 DNA reads TGTGCCAGCAGCTCACAGGGTCTTGTGGAGACCCAGTACTTC.

A few counts support this clone. The CDR3 spells CASSDGIRGYNSPLHF. DNA of the CDR3: TGTGCCAGTAGTGATGGGATTAGGGGGTATAATTCACCCCTCCACTTT. The chain combines TRBV19 with TRBJ1-6, with TRBD1 as a possible D gene (6 bases). The germline gives CDR1 LNHDA, CDR2 SQIVND (reference sequence). The V end was cut by 5 bases, the J end by 4 bases, with 15 bases between. This CDR3 is built from 16 residues. The full variable domain, its missing parts supplied by reference TRBV19 and TRBJ1-6, is DGGITQSPKYLFRKEGQNVTLSCEQNLNHDAMYWYRQDPGQGLRLIYYSQIVNDFQKGDIAEGYSVSREKKESFPLTVTSAQKNPTAFYLCASSDGIRGYNSPLHFGNGTRLTVT.

This chain connects TRBV4-3 to TRBJ2-5; TRBD1 is a possible D gene (6 bases). The V end lost 1 base, the J end lost 10 bases, and 16 bases lay between the germline ends. CDR1 is LGHNA, CDR2 YSLEER, per germline. The CDR3 length is 14 residues. The CDR3 sequence is CASSQVEDSKGQYF. The CDR3 DNA is TGCGCCAGCAGCCAAGTCGAGGACAGCAAAGGCCAGTACTTC.

The chain combines TRBV5-4 with TRBJ2-3; TRBD2 agrees at 8 bases. Germline loops: CDR1 SGHNT, CDR2 YYREEE (reference sequence). Unmatched junction bases numbered 7, after V lost 0 bases and J lost 4 bases. The CDR3 runs to 16 residues. CDR3 bases: TGTGCCAGCAGCTTGGGCGGGGGGCCCTTATCAGATACGCAGTATTTT. It is translated as CASSLGGGPLSDTQYF.

This clone has only a few counts. V gene TRBV29-1 combines with J gene TRBJ2-5, with D maybe TRBD2 (6 bases). V lost 4 bases, J lost 5 bases, and 14 bases lay in between. This CDR3 contains 13 residues. Germline V gene lookup returns CDR1 SQVTM and CDR2 ANQGSEA. The CDR3, as DNA: TGCAGCGTTGCCAGGGCGGAGGGGGAGACCCAGTACTTC. Translated: CSVARAEGETQYF. Full variable domain (remainder filled in from reference TRBV29-1 and TRBJ2-5): SAVISQKPSRDICQRGTSLTIQCQVDSQVTMMFWYRQQPGQSLTLIATANQGSEATYESGFVIDKFPISRPNLTFSTLTVSNMSPEDSSIYLCSVARAEGETQYFGPGTRLLVL.

The CDR3 reads CASSSQFSYNEQFF. The CDR3 DNA follows: TGTGCCAGCAGCTCCCAGTTCAGCTACAATGAGCAGTTCTTC. V and J are TRBV7-2 and TRBJ2-1; D call uncertain. Germline loops: CDR1 SGHTA, CDR2 FQGNSA. Deletions cut 4 bases from V and 3 bases from J, with 10 bases between. CDR3 size: 14 residues.

V is TRBV27 and J is TRBJ1-5; D gene unclear. The germline V and J ends were trimmed by 4 bases and 0 bases, with 7 bases remaining between them. CDR3 size: 14 residues. Germline V gives CDR1 MNHEY, CDR2 SMNVEV (reference sequence). The CDR3 is CASSSSYSNQPQHF. The CDR3 DNA is TGTGCCAGCAGTTCTTCCTATAGCAATCAGCCCCAGCATTTT.

V is TRBV23-1 and J is TRBJ2-2; D is ambiguous. TRBV23-1 qualifies as an ORF whose function is uncertain. The ends were cut back, 9 bases at V and 5 bases at J, with 7 bases in the middle. The CDR3 is 11 residues long. CDR3: CARVRTGELFF. CDR3 DNA sequence: TGCGCCAGGGTCAGAACCGGGGAGCTGTTTTTT.

The chain has TRBV4-1 and TRBJ2-1; 9 bases align to TRBD2. The CDR3 has 17 amino acids. With V trimmed by 1 base and J by 3 bases, 7 bases remained unmatched. Germline V gene sequence: CDR1 MGHRA, CDR2 YSYEKL. The CDR3 region has the DNA TGCGCCAGCAGCCAAGGGGGAGCGGGGGGCCGCTACAATGAGCAGTTCTTC. It codes for CASSQGGAGGRYNEQFF.

A single count supports this clone. The chain uses TRBV5-6 and TRBJ2-3; 11 positions match TRBD2. Germline V lookup: CDR1 SGHDT, CDR2 YYEEEE. This CDR3 spans 15 amino acids. V trimming: 6 bases; J trimming: 8 bases; junction bases outside the gene matches: 11. The CDR3 DNA is TGTGCCAGCACCCCACTAGCGGGGGCTTCAGGTACGCAGTATTTT. Translating gives CASTPLAGASGTQYF.

The CDR3 loop is CASSSLKGRGTEAFF. CDR3 DNA: TGTGCCAGCAGCTCTCTGAAGGGGAGGGGAACTGAAGCTTTCTTT. The chain joins TRBV11-2 to TRBJ1-1, with TRBD1 as a possible D gene (5 bases). Germline V gene sequence: CDR1 SGHAT, CDR2 FQNNGV. V was clipped by 4 bases and J by 5 bases, with 17 bases between them. The length of the CDR3 is 15 residues.

This clone appeared a few times. J is TRBJ1-1 and V is TRBV10-2; D is undetermined. The germline V and J ends were trimmed by 2 bases and 8 bases, with 12 bases remaining between them. Germline-derived CDR1 and CDR2 are WSHSY and SAAADI. The CDR3 contains 13 residues. Here the CDR3 DNA reads TGCGCCAGCAGTGAGAGGAGGAAACCAGAAGCTTTCTTT. This encodes CASSERRKPEAFF.

DNA of the CDR3: TGTGCCTCCAAAGGGGCACCATTAGAAGCTTTCTTT. It specifies CASKGAPLEAFF. The chain carries TRBV6-1 and TRBJ1-1, with D perhaps matching TRBD1 (5 bases). Germline V gene lookup returns CDR1 MNHNS and CDR2 SASEGT. Trimming removed 11 bases at V and 8 bases at J, with 18 bases between. The CDR3 has 12 amino acids.

J is TRBJ2-2 and V is TRBV7-6; 7 nucleotides line up with TRBD1. Germline lookup yields CDR1 SGHVS and CDR2 FNYEAQ. J lost 0 bases, V lost 2 bases, and 12 bases had no gene match. This CDR3 has 19 residues. In DNA form, the CDR3 reads TGTGCCAGCAGCTTATCCCCGCTGAATACAGGGGCGAACACCGGGGAGCTGTTTTTT. Protein: CASSLSPLNTGANTGELFF.

The chain carries TRBV9 and TRBJ2-1, with 12 bases aligning to TRBD2. The CDR3 totals 15 residues. Germline V gene data show CDR1 as SGDLS and CDR2 as YYNGEE. V lost 3 bases to trimming and J lost 9 bases; unmatched junction nucleotides: 7. Written as DNA, the CDR3 is TGTGCCAGCAGCGCTAGACTAGCGGGGGCCGCTGAGCAGTTCTTC. It specifies CASSARLAGAAEQFF.

The chain couples TRBV2 to TRBJ2-3, with D perhaps matching TRBD1 (6 bases). There are 13 residues in the CDR3. V lost 7 bases and J lost 4, with 12 bases in between. Looked up from germline, CDR1 is SNHLY and CDR2 is FYNNEI. CDR3 residues: CASTRDNSDTQYF. The CDR3 nucleotides read TGTGCCAGCACCAGGGACAATTCAGATACGCAGTATTTT.

This clone was observed a handful of times. V usage is TRBV10-3 and J usage is TRBJ1-5; D is undetermined. Trimming took 2 bases from V and 4 from J, leaving 3 bases between them. This CDR3 region has 12 residues. The germline V gene has CDR1 ENHRY and CDR2 SYGVKD. The chain's CDR3 is CAISELNQPQHF. In DNA form, the CDR3 reads TGTGCCATCAGTGAGCTGAATCAGCCCCAGCATTTT.

The rearrangement links TRBV7-3 to TRBJ2-3; 7 nucleotides match TRBD1. J gave up 0 bases and V 2 bases, and 5 bases lay outside the gene matches. The CDR3 runs 16 residues. Germline loops: CDR1 SGHTA, CDR2 FQGTGA. The DNA of the CDR3 is TGTGCCAGCAGCTTACCCGGGACAGACAGCACAGATACGCAGTATTTT. It encodes CASSLPGTDSTDTQYF.

The rearrangement uses TRBV5-5 and TRBJ1-4; 7 bases map to TRBD1. CDR1 is SGHKS, CDR2 YYEKEE, per germline (reference sequence). Unmatched junction bases numbered 5, after V lost 2 bases and J lost 7 bases. The CDR3 runs to 14 residues. The CDR3 DNA reads as TGTGCCAGCAGCTTAGGGGGCTCAATTGAAAAACTGTTTTTT. Translated: CASSLGGSIEKLFF.

The chain recombines TRBV6-1 with TRBJ2-7; 7 bases map to TRBD2. The V segment lost 6 bases and the J segment 7 bases; nucleotides outside the gene matches: 6. Germline CDR1 and CDR2: MNHNS and SASEGT. The CDR3 loop spans 12 amino acids. CDR3 coding DNA: TGTGCCAGCAGGGGAGGGGTTCGGGAGCAGTACTTC. Its protein is CASRGGVREQYF.

This clone appeared a single time. This chain connects TRBV18 to TRBJ1-1, with a weak D call TRBD1 (6 bases). V was pared by 6 bases and J by 0 bases, with 14 bases between. CDR3 length equals 15 residues. The germline V gene encodes CDR1 KGHSH and CDR2 LQKENI. In DNA, the CDR3 is TGTGCCAGCTCCCCCCAGGGGACGGTGAACACTGAAGCTTTCTTT. Translating it yields CASSPQGTVNTEAFF.

The chain carries TRBV2 and TRBJ2-5, with D perhaps matching TRBD2 (7 bases). Per germline, CDR1 SNHLY and CDR2 FYNNEI. CDR3 length: 15 amino acids. Trimming left V 4 bases short and J 4 bases short, with 16 bases between. The CDR3 here is CASSALGGVRETQYF. In nucleotides, the CDR3 is TGTGCCAGCAGTGCCCTAGGGGGGGTCAGAGAGACCCAGTACTTC. Combining the CDR3 with reference TRBV2 and TRBJ2-5 gives the whole variable domain EPEVTQTPSHQVTQMGQEVILRCVPISNHLYFYWYRQILGQKVEFLVSFYNNEISEKSEIFDDQFSVERPDGSNFTLKIRSTKLEDSAMYFCASSALGGVRETQYFGPGTRLLVL.

The genes are TRBV4-1 and TRBJ2-7; 10 bases are shared with TRBD1. This CDR3 region has 14 residues. CDR1 and CDR2 (germline): MGHRA, YSYEKL. V lost 5 bases, J lost 5 bases, and 6 bases stayed unmatched. The chain's CDR3 is CASSYDRGLNEQYF. The CDR3 DNA is TGCGCCAGCAGCTATGACAGGGGGCTAAACGAGCAGTACTTC.

This clone was seen once. The rearrangement links TRBV2 to TRBJ2-7; TRBD1 is a possible D gene (6 bases). The CDR3 sequence is 13 residues long. V lost 2 bases, J lost 7 bases, and 12 bases lay in between. Germline V gives CDR1 SNHLY, CDR2 FYNNEI. CDR3 bases: TGTGCCAGCAGTGAATGGACAGAACTTGAGCAGTACTTC. Its protein product is CASSEWTELEQYF.

V and J are TRBV2 and TRBJ1-1; 7 nucleotides agree with TRBD1. The CDR3 contains 14 residues. Germline CDR1 is SNHLY and CDR2 is FYNNEI. Trimming took 6 bases from V and 3 from J; bases not matched to a gene: 7. CDR3 DNA: TGTGCCAGCAGGAGGGGGCGCAGGGACACTGAAGCTTTCTTT. Protein product: CASRRGRRDTEAFF.

This clone occurred a few times. The V call is TRBV9, the J call TRBJ2-3; D is unclear. The CDR3 has 13 amino acids. Trimming shortened V by 0 bases and J by 3 bases, and 5 bases separated the two germline ends. Germline-derived CDR1 and CDR2 are SGDLS and YYNGEE. The CDR3 reads CASSVVLTDTQYF. In DNA, the CDR3 is TGTGCCAGCAGCGTAGTTCTGACAGATACGCAGTATTTT. Full variable domain (missing parts from reference TRBV9 and TRBJ2-3): DSGVTQTPKHLITATGQRVTLRCSPRSGDLSVYWYQQSLDQGLQFLIQYYNGEERAKGNILERFSAQQFPDLHSELNLSSLELGDSALYFCASSVVLTDTQYFGPGTRLTVL.

This clone appeared a few times. The genes are TRBV6-1 and TRBJ2-1, with TRBD2 as a possible D gene (6 bases). CDR1 is MNHNS, CDR2 SASEGT, per germline. The CDR3 spans 15 residues. V dropped 0 bases and J dropped 0 bases, with 6 bases sitting between them. In DNA form, the CDR3 reads TGTGCCAGCAGTGAAGCTAGCGGCTCCTACAATGAGCAGTTCTTC. Protein sequence: CASSEASGSYNEQFF.